A selection of T cell receptor beta chains follows, all from one sample in a study of blood T cell repertoires in COVID-19. Profiling relied on immunoSEQ multiplex PCR, and the TCRdb table lists in-frame clones only, not all of them. This sample has 75,000 to 100,000 clones, with roughly nine tenths found just once. Sequenced sample: peripheral blood. The source of these receptors is a man between 60 and 70 years old with acute or convalescent COVID-19. The CDR3 runs from the conserved cysteine through the conserved F or W. The D gene is left open where the match is weak. Some rows have no size entry. The others give once, few or many, or a class for an expanded clone.

J gene: TRBJ2-5
D gene: .
clone size: few
V gene: TRBV5-4
CDR3 protein: CASSLSVQETQYF
CDR3 DNA: TGTGCCAGCAGCTTGTCGGTCCAAGAGACCCAGTACTTC

J gene: TRBJ2-1
D gene: TRBD1
clone size: once
V gene: TRBV4-1
CDR3 protein: CASSQGNSGQARKFF
CDR3 DNA: TGCGCCAGCAGCCAAGGAAATTCGGGACAGGCCCGTAAGTTCTTC

J gene: TRBJ1-2
D gene: .
clone size: .
V gene: TRBV12-3/TRBV12-4
CDR3 protein: CASSFSNYGYTF
CDR3 DNA: TGTGCCAGCAGTTTCTCTAACTATGGCTACACCTTC

J gene: TRBJ2-5
D gene: TRBD1
clone size: .
V gene: TRBV7-2
CDR3 protein: CASRPTGGPETQYF
CDR3 DNA: TGTGCCAGCAGGCCTACAGGGGGCCCCGAGACCCAGTACTTC

J gene: TRBJ2-7
D gene: TRBD2
clone size: .
V gene: TRBV7-8
CDR3 protein: CASSLAGTSSHEQYF
CDR3 DNA: TGTGCCAGCAGCTTAGCGGGGACTAGCTCCCACGAGCAGTACTTC

J gene: TRBJ2-1
D gene: .
clone size: .
V gene: TRBV5-6
CDR3 protein: CASSLREFGQFF
CDR3 DNA: TGTGCCAGCAGCTTAAGGGAGTTTGGGCAGTTCTTC

J gene: TRBJ1-5
D gene: TRBD1
clone size: .
V gene: TRBV30
CDR3 protein: CAWSPTGTDHQPQHF
CDR3 DNA: TGTGCCTGGTCGCCAACTGGGACAGATCATCAGCCCCAGCATTTT

J gene: TRBJ2-5
D gene: TRBD1
clone size: .
V gene: TRBV5-4
CDR3 protein: CASSHRDRKETQYF
CDR3 DNA: TGTGCCAGCAGTCACCGGGACAGAAAAGAGACCCAGTACTTC

J gene: TRBJ2-1
D gene: .
clone size: .
V gene: TRBV14
CDR3 protein: CASSQVQGGPLNEQFF
CDR3 DNA: TGTGCCAGCAGCCAAGTTCAAGGGGGTCCTCTCAATGAGCAGTTCTTC

J gene: TRBJ1-6
D gene: .
clone size: .
V gene: TRBV21-1
CDR3 protein: CARRRGDTSSYNSPLHF
CDR3 DNA: TGTGCCAGGCGTAGAGGGGACACGAGCTCCTATAATTCACCCCTCCACTTT

J gene: TRBJ1-2
D gene: .
clone size: .
V gene: TRBV20-1
CDR3 protein: CSAAKDGYTF
CDR3 DNA: TGCAGTGCCGCGAAAGATGGCTACACCTTC

J gene: TRBJ2-1
D gene: .
clone size: once
V gene: TRBV7-6
CDR3 protein: CASSRAVGGLNEQFF
CDR3 DNA: TGTGCCAGCAGCCGGGCGGTGGGGGGTTTGAATGAGCAGTTCTTC

J gene: TRBJ1-5
D gene: .
clone size: .
V gene: TRBV2
CDR3 protein: CASSEGGRGQPQHF
CDR3 DNA: TGTGCCAGCAGTGAAGGGGGTAGGGGTCAGCCCCAGCATTTT

J gene: TRBJ2-5
D gene: .
clone size: .
V gene: TRBV27
CDR3 protein: CASSGFGGPAETQYF
CDR3 DNA: TGTGCCAGCAGTGGCTTCGGAGGTCCTGCGGAGACCCAGTACTTC

J gene: TRBJ2-7
D gene: TRBD1
clone size: .
V gene: TRBV9
CDR3 protein: CASSVSGTGTYEQYF
CDR3 DNA: TGTGCCAGCAGCGTATCCGGGACAGGAACTTACGAGCAGTACTTC

J gene: TRBJ1-3
D gene: .
clone size: .
V gene: TRBV25-1
CDR3 protein: CASSELRGISGNTIYF
CDR3 DNA: TGTGCCAGCAGTGAATTGAGGGGGATCTCTGGAAACACCATATATTTT

J gene: TRBJ1-2
D gene: .
clone size: once
V gene: TRBV9
CDR3 protein: CASSVAGTPVYGYTF
CDR3 DNA: TGTGCCAGCAGCGTAGCTGGCACCCCAGTCTATGGCTACACCTTC

J gene: TRBJ2-3
D gene: TRBD2
clone size: once
V gene: TRBV14
CDR3 protein: CASSRRTSGGPNTDTQYF
CDR3 DNA: TGTGCCAGCAGCCGCCGGACTAGCGGGGGGCCAAACACAGATACGCAGTATTTT

J gene: TRBJ1-2
D gene: .
clone size: .
V gene: TRBV9
CDR3 protein: CASSVAQFYGYTF
CDR3 DNA: TGTGCCAGCAGCGTAGCCCAGTTCTATGGCTACACCTTC

J gene: TRBJ1-1
D gene: .
clone size: .
V gene: TRBV15
CDR3 protein: CATSRSDTGNTEAFF
CDR3 DNA: TGTGCCACCAGCAGATCCGATACAGGGAACACTGAAGCTTTCTTT

J gene: TRBJ1-3
D gene: TRBD1
clone size: .
V gene: TRBV4-1
CDR3 protein: CASSLGTGVGNTIYF
CDR3 DNA: TGCGCCAGCAGCCTAGGGACAGGGGTAGGAAACACCATATATTTT

J gene: TRBJ2-7
D gene: .
clone size: .
V gene: TRBV5-6
CDR3 protein: CASSAWAVLSGLGRDF
CDR3 DNA: TGTGCCAGCAGCGCGTGGGCGGTATTGTCCGGCCTCGGGCGGGACTTC

J gene: TRBJ2-3
D gene: .
clone size: .
V gene: TRBV7-9
CDR3 protein: CASSYNGDTQYF
CDR3 DNA: TGTGCCAGCAGCTATAACGGGGATACGCAGTATTTT

J gene: TRBJ2-1
D gene: .
clone size: .
V gene: TRBV4-3
CDR3 protein: CASSQNTGSYNEQFF
CDR3 DNA: TGCGCCAGCAGCCAAAATACAGGGTCTTACAATGAGCAGTTCTTC

J gene: TRBJ1-6
D gene: TRBD1
clone size: .
V gene: TRBV7-9
CDR3 protein: CASSPPGQPYNSPLHF
CDR3 DNA: TGTGCCAGCAGCCCTCCGGGACAGCCCTATAATTCACCCCTCCACTTT

J gene: TRBJ1-6
D gene: TRBD1
clone size: .
V gene: TRBV7-9
CDR3 protein: CASSLGQGAGNSPLHF
CDR3 DNA: TGTGCCAGCAGCTTAGGACAGGGGGCAGGGAATTCACCCCTCCACTTT

J gene: TRBJ1-5
D gene: TRBD1
clone size: once
V gene: TRBV18
CDR3 protein: CASSSGTGSNQPQHF
CDR3 DNA: TGTGCCAGCTCGTCCGGGACAGGCAGCAATCAGCCCCAGCATTTT

J gene: TRBJ1-2
D gene: TRBD1
clone size: .
V gene: TRBV5-6
CDR3 protein: CASTDWTGDNYGYTF
CDR3 DNA: TGTGCCAGCACCGACTGGACAGGGGATAACTATGGCTACACCTTC

J gene: TRBJ1-4
D gene: .
clone size: .
V gene: TRBV6-1
CDR3 protein: CASSLAGLGEKLFF
CDR3 DNA: TGTGCCAGCAGCCTCGCGGGGCTCGGGGAAAAACTGTTTTTT

J gene: TRBJ2-5
D gene: .
clone size: few
V gene: TRBV7-8
CDR3 protein: CASSLTPGPGGTQYF
CDR3 DNA: TGTGCCAGCAGCTTAACCCCGGGACCCGGGGGGACCCAGTACTTC

J gene: TRBJ1-3
D gene: .
clone size: .
V gene: TRBV4-2
CDR3 protein: CASSQPRAGPHSGNTIYF
CDR3 DNA: TGTGCCAGCAGCCAACCCCGGGCGGGGCCCCACTCTGGAAACACCATATATTTT

J gene: TRBJ2-3
D gene: TRBD2
clone size: .
V gene: TRBV5-1
CDR3 protein: CASSSGLAGATDTQYF
CDR3 DNA: TGCGCCAGCAGCTCGGGACTAGCGGGGGCCACAGATACGCAGTATTTT

J gene: TRBJ1-1
D gene: TRBD1
clone size: few
V gene: TRBV29-1
CDR3 protein: CSVMGQVNTEAFF
CDR3 DNA: TGCAGCGTGATGGGACAGGTGAACACTGAAGCTTTCTTT

J gene: TRBJ2-1
D gene: TRBD1
clone size: once
V gene: TRBV7-9
CDR3 protein: CASSQVTPGQEDNEQFF
CDR3 DNA: TGTGCCAGCAGCCAAGTCACTCCGGGACAGGAAGATAATGAGCAGTTCTTC

J gene: TRBJ2-1
D gene: TRBD2
clone size: .
V gene: TRBV4-1
CDR3 protein: CASSQDRGLGPYNEQFF
CDR3 DNA: TGCGCCAGCAGCCAAGATAGGGGACTAGGTCCCTACAATGAGCAGTTCTTC

J gene: TRBJ1-2
D gene: .
clone size: once
V gene: TRBV5-4
CDR3 protein: CASSSAGGTRGYGYTF
CDR3 DNA: TGTGCCAGCAGCTCGGCGGGTGGGACCAGGGGCTATGGCTACACCTTC

J gene: TRBJ1-4
D gene: .
clone size: .
V gene: TRBV2
CDR3 protein: CASSEGVGAREKLFF
CDR3 DNA: TGTGCCAGCAGTGAGGGTGTAGGGGCGAGAGAAAAACTGTTTTTT

J gene: TRBJ1-1
D gene: .
clone size: .
V gene: TRBV12-5
CDR3 protein: CASGLAITGRTTEAFF
CDR3 DNA: TGTGCTAGTGGTTTGGCTATAACAGGGCGTACCACTGAAGCTTTCTTT

J gene: TRBJ1-6
D gene: TRBD1
clone size: .
V gene: TRBV9
CDR3 protein: CASSVESQGASPLHF
CDR3 DNA: TGTGCCAGCAGCGTAGAGTCCCAGGGGGCTTCACCCCTCCACTTT

J gene: TRBJ1-5
D gene: .
clone size: .
V gene: TRBV18
CDR3 protein: CASSFGYSNQPQHF
CDR3 DNA: TGTGCCAGCTCATTCGGGTATAGCAATCAGCCCCAGCATTTT

J gene: TRBJ1-2
D gene: .
clone size: .
V gene: TRBV14
CDR3 protein: CASSHVGTAGYTF
CDR3 DNA: TGTGCCAGCAGCCACGTAGGGACTGCAGGGTACACCTTC

J gene: TRBJ1-6
D gene: TRBD1
clone size: .
V gene: TRBV11-2
CDR3 protein: CASSLERTGNSPLHF
CDR3 DNA: TGTGCCAGCAGCTTAGAAAGGACAGGGAATTCACCCCTCCACTTT

J gene: TRBJ2-5
D gene: .
clone size: .
V gene: TRBV18
CDR3 protein: CASSPPGQIGETQYF
CDR3 DNA: TGTGCCAGCTCACCACCTGGACAGATAGGAGAGACCCAGTACTTC